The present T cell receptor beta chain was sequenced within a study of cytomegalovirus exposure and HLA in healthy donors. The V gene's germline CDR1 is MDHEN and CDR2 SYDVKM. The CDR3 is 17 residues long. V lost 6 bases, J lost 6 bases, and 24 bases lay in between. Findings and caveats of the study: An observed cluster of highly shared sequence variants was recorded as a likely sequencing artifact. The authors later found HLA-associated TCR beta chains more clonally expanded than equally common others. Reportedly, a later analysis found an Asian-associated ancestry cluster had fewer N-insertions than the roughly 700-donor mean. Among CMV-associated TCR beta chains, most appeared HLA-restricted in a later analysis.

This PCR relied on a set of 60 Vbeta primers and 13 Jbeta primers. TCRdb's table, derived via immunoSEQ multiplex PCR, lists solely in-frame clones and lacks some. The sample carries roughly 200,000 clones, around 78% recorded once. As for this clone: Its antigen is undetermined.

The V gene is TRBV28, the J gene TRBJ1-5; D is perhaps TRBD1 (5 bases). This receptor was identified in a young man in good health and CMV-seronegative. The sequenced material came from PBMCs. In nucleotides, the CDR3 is TGTGCCAGCAGCTTCTGGGGGGGGGTAACGGAGGGTCAGCCCCAGCATTTT. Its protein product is CASSFWGGVTEGQPQHF.